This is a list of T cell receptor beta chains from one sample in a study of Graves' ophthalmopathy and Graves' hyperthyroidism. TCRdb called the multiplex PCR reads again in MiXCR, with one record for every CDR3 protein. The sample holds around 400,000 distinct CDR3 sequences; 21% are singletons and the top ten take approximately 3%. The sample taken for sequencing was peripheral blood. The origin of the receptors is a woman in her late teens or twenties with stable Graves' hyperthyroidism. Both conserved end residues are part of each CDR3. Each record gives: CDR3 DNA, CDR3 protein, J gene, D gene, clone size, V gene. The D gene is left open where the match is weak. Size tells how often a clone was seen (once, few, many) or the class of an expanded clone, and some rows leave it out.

CDR3 DNA: TGTGCCAGCAGTCCGGGGTCGGGGAATCAGCCCCAGCATTTT; CDR3 protein: CASSPGSGNQPQHF; J gene: TRBJ1-5; D gene: NA; clone size: NA; V gene: TRBV2
CDR3 DNA: TGCGCCAGCAGCTCCGGGGGGGGCCCTTACGAGCAGTACTTC; CDR3 protein: CASSSGGGPYEQYF; J gene: TRBJ2-7; D gene: TRBD2; clone size: many; V gene: TRBV5-1
CDR3 DNA: TGTGCCAGCAGTGCAGATATTGGCTATGGCTACACCTTC; CDR3 protein: CASSADIGYGYTF; J gene: TRBJ1-2; D gene: NA; clone size: NA; V gene: TRBV27
CDR3 DNA: TGTGCCAGCGCTGGGACAGGGGTCAACTATGGCTACACCTTC; CDR3 protein: CASAGTGVNYGYTF; J gene: TRBJ1-2; D gene: TRBD1; clone size: NA; V gene: TRBV6-1
CDR3 DNA: TGTGCCAGCTCAACTCGGGACACCACTGAAGCTTTCTTT; CDR3 protein: CASSTRDTTEAFF; J gene: TRBJ1-1; D gene: NA; clone size: few; V gene: TRBV18
CDR3 DNA: TGTGCCAGCAGTGTATTGCAGGGCGCTAACTATGGCTACACCTTC; CDR3 protein: CASSVLQGANYGYTF; J gene: TRBJ1-2; D gene: NA; clone size: many; V gene: TRBV2
CDR3 DNA: TGTGCCAGCAGTCCCAGAGAGACAGAGTTCAATCAGCCCCAGCATTTT; CDR3 protein: CASSPRETEFNQPQHF; J gene: TRBJ1-5; D gene: NA; clone size: NA; V gene: TRBV28
CDR3 DNA: TGTGCCAGCAGCCAAATGTGGCAGACTAACACCGGGGAGCTGTTTTTT; CDR3 protein: CASSQMWQTNTGELFF; J gene: TRBJ2-2; D gene: NA; clone size: many; V gene: TRBV3-1
CDR3 DNA: TGTGCCAGCAGCCAAGTAGTACTAGCCACAGAGGAGCTGTTTTTT; CDR3 protein: CASSQVVLATEELFF; J gene: TRBJ2-2; D gene: NA; clone size: NA; V gene: TRBV14
CDR3 DNA: TGTGCCAGCAGCGGGAACGGCCGCTATGGCTACACCTTC; CDR3 protein: CASSGNGRYGYTF; J gene: TRBJ1-2; D gene: NA; clone size: NA; V gene: TRBV9
CDR3 DNA: TGCGCCAGCAGCTTTCCGAGGGACGACACCGGGGAGCTGTTTTTT; CDR3 protein: CASSFPRDDTGELFF; J gene: TRBJ2-2; D gene: NA; clone size: many; V gene: TRBV5-1
CDR3 DNA: TGTGCCAGCAGTTTAAGTGTACAGGATAATGGTTACACCTTC; CDR3 protein: CASSLSVQDNGYTF; J gene: TRBJ1-2; D gene: NA; clone size: NA; V gene: TRBV12-3/TRBV12-4
CDR3 DNA: TGCGCCAGCAGCCCTTCGACAGTGAACACTGAAGCTTTCTTT; CDR3 protein: CASSPSTVNTEAFF; J gene: TRBJ1-1; D gene: NA; clone size: few; V gene: TRBV5-1
CDR3 DNA: TGTGCCAGCACCTGGGAGACCCAGTACTTC; CDR3 protein: CASTWETQYF; J gene: TRBJ2-5; D gene: NA; clone size: many; V gene: TRBV2
CDR3 DNA: TGTGCCAGCAGTGAGTCGTCGGGAGGGCCTGAGACCCAGTACTTC; CDR3 protein: CASSESSGGPETQYF; J gene: TRBJ2-5; D gene: TRBD2; clone size: many; V gene: TRBV6-4
CDR3 DNA: TGTGCCAGCAGTTTTCCCCGGACTAGCTCGGCGGGTCAAGAGACCCAGTACTTC; CDR3 protein: CASSFPRTSSAGQETQYF; J gene: TRBJ2-5; D gene: TRBD2; clone size: many; V gene: TRBV28
CDR3 DNA: TGTGCCAGCACCCCCGGCGGGGACGTCGCTTTCTTT; CDR3 protein: CASTPGGDVAFF; J gene: TRBJ1-1; D gene: NA; clone size: many; V gene: TRBV6-1
CDR3 DNA: TGTGCCAGCATTACAGGGAGGGATGCAGATACGCAGTATTTT; CDR3 protein: CASITGRDADTQYF; J gene: TRBJ2-3; D gene: NA; clone size: few; V gene: TRBV2
CDR3 DNA: TGCAGTGCTAGAGTCCCCAATATCTACGAGCAGTACTTC; CDR3 protein: CSARVPNIYEQYF; J gene: TRBJ2-7; D gene: NA; clone size: many; V gene: TRBV20-1
CDR3 DNA: TGTGCCAGCTCACCCCGCACAGACAGGTTGAACACTGAAGCTTTCTTT; CDR3 protein: CASSPRTDRLNTEAFF; J gene: TRBJ1-1; D gene: NA; clone size: NA; V gene: TRBV18
CDR3 DNA: TGTGCCAGCAGCTCTAAAAGAAGCATGAACACTGAAGCTTTCTTT; CDR3 protein: CASSSKRSMNTEAFF; J gene: TRBJ1-1; D gene: NA; clone size: many; V gene: TRBV12-3/TRBV12-4
CDR3 DNA: TGTGCCAGCGGGACAGGGGTTTACTCACCCCTCCACTTT; CDR3 protein: CASGTGVYSPLHF; J gene: TRBJ1-6; D gene: TRBD1; clone size: many; V gene: TRBV6-1
CDR3 DNA: TGTGCCAGCAGACCTTGGGAGCGGGACAGGGGTTCTTCCTCTGGGGCCAACGTCCTGACTTTC; CDR3 protein: CASRPWERDRGSSSGANVLTF; J gene: TRBJ2-6; D gene: TRBD1; clone size: NA; V gene: TRBV5-8
CDR3 DNA: TGTGCCAGCAACGAGCGGGACCAAGAGACCCAGTACTTC; CDR3 protein: CASNERDQETQYF; J gene: TRBJ2-5; D gene: NA; clone size: many; V gene: TRBV6-2/TRBV6-3
CDR3 DNA: TGCGCCAGCAGCCCGACTAGCGGGAGGGTAGAGACCCAGTACTTC; CDR3 protein: CASSPTSGRVETQYF; J gene: TRBJ2-5; D gene: TRBD2; clone size: many; V gene: TRBV4-3
CDR3 DNA: TGTGCCAGCAGCTACCGGTTCGCGGACTCCTACGAGCAGTACTTC; CDR3 protein: CASSYRFADSYEQYF; J gene: TRBJ2-7; D gene: NA; clone size: many; V gene: TRBV11-1
CDR3 DNA: TGTGCCAGCAGTCTTCTAGGGAGGAACGAGCAGTACTTC; CDR3 protein: CASSLLGRNEQYF; J gene: TRBJ2-7; D gene: NA; clone size: many; V gene: TRBV12-3/TRBV12-4
CDR3 DNA: TGTGCCATCAGTGAATTAGCGGGAGGCTCGAACACCGGGGAGCTGTTTTTT; CDR3 protein: CAISELAGGSNTGELFF; J gene: TRBJ2-2; D gene: TRBD2; clone size: many; V gene: TRBV10-3
CDR3 DNA: TGTGCCAGCAGCTTAGGGACAGAAGAGACCCAGTACTTC; CDR3 protein: CASSLGTEETQYF; J gene: TRBJ2-5; D gene: NA; clone size: many; V gene: TRBV13
CDR3 DNA: TGTGCCAGCAGCTCCGAGGGTTACGGGACACGTTCACCCCTCCACTTT; CDR3 protein: CASSSEGYGTRSPLHF; J gene: TRBJ1-6; D gene: NA; clone size: many; V gene: TRBV7-2
CDR3 DNA: TGTGCCAGCAGTTTAAACAGGGGTCGCACTGAAGCTTTCTTT; CDR3 protein: CASSLNRGRTEAFF; J gene: TRBJ1-1; D gene: TRBD1; clone size: few; V gene: TRBV6-5
CDR3 DNA: TGTGCCAGCAGCCAAGATCGAAACATTAAGTACTTC; CDR3 protein: CASSQDRNIKYF; J gene: TRBJ2-4; D gene: NA; clone size: many; V gene: TRBV14
CDR3 DNA: TGTGCCAGCAGCTTGGTTGGCCCGGCAGGGAGAGAGACCCAGTACTTC; CDR3 protein: CASSLVGPAGRETQYF; J gene: TRBJ2-5; D gene: NA; clone size: many; V gene: TRBV5-4
CDR3 DNA: TGTGCCAGCAGCGGGGACAGGGTACTACAGCCCCAGCATTTT; CDR3 protein: CASSGDRVLQPQHF; J gene: TRBJ1-5; D gene: TRBD1; clone size: many; V gene: TRBV28
CDR3 DNA: TGTGCCAGCACCCTAGGGGGGGGGTTCGAGCAGTACTTC; CDR3 protein: CASTLGGGFEQYF; J gene: TRBJ2-7; D gene: NA; clone size: NA; V gene: TRBV12-3/TRBV12-4
CDR3 DNA: TGTGCCAGCAGTTTAAGCAGCGATTCGGCGGGCGAGCAGTACTTC; CDR3 protein: CASSLSSDSAGEQYF; J gene: TRBJ2-7; D gene: NA; clone size: few; V gene: TRBV12-3/TRBV12-4
CDR3 DNA: TGTGCCACAGCGGGACTAGCGGGAGAGGAGACCCAGTACTTC; CDR3 protein: CATAGLAGEETQYF; J gene: TRBJ2-5; D gene: TRBD2; clone size: NA; V gene: TRBV24-1
CDR3 DNA: TGCGCCAGCAGCCAAGTTGCGGGGGACACCGGGGAGCTGTTTTTT; CDR3 protein: CASSQVAGDTGELFF; J gene: TRBJ2-2; D gene: TRBD2; clone size: NA; V gene: TRBV4-1
CDR3 DNA: TGTGCCAGCAGTAAGGTGAAGCGGGAAGCCTACGAGCAGTACTTC; CDR3 protein: CASSKVKREAYEQYF; J gene: TRBJ2-7; D gene: TRBD2; clone size: many; V gene: TRBV28
CDR3 DNA: TGTGCCTGGAGTGTCGCAGATGGCTACACCTTC; CDR3 protein: CAWSVADGYTF; J gene: TRBJ1-2; D gene: NA; clone size: once; V gene: TRBV30
CDR3 DNA: TGTGCCAGCGGGGCGGGACAGGGGGCGCTCGGGGAGACCCAGTACTTC; CDR3 protein: CASGAGQGALGETQYF; J gene: TRBJ2-5; D gene: TRBD1; clone size: few; V gene: TRBV12-3/TRBV12-4
CDR3 DNA: TGTGCCACCAGTGATCCCAACCGACAGGGTGGAAGCTATGGCTACACCTTC; CDR3 protein: CATSDPNRQGGSYGYTF; J gene: TRBJ1-2; D gene: TRBD1; clone size: NA; V gene: TRBV24-1
CDR3 DNA: TGTGCCAGCAGTGACGGTAGGGGAGTCCGGGAGCTGTTTTTT; CDR3 protein: CASSDGRGVRELFF; J gene: TRBJ2-2; D gene: NA; clone size: many; V gene: TRBV2
CDR3 DNA: TGCAGTGCTAGAGCACCAGGGGGCGGTCAGCCCCAGCATTTT; CDR3 protein: CSARAPGGGQPQHF; J gene: TRBJ1-5; D gene: TRBD1; clone size: many; V gene: TRBV20-1
CDR3 DNA: TGTGCCAGCAGCGACTACCTTCAAGAGACCCAGTACTTC; CDR3 protein: CASSDYLQETQYF; J gene: TRBJ2-5; D gene: NA; clone size: many; V gene: TRBV7-9
CDR3 DNA: TGTGCCAGCAGTGAAGGTTTGGTGGGCACTGAAGCTTTCTTT; CDR3 protein: CASSEGLVGTEAFF; J gene: TRBJ1-1; D gene: NA; clone size: many; V gene: TRBV6-1